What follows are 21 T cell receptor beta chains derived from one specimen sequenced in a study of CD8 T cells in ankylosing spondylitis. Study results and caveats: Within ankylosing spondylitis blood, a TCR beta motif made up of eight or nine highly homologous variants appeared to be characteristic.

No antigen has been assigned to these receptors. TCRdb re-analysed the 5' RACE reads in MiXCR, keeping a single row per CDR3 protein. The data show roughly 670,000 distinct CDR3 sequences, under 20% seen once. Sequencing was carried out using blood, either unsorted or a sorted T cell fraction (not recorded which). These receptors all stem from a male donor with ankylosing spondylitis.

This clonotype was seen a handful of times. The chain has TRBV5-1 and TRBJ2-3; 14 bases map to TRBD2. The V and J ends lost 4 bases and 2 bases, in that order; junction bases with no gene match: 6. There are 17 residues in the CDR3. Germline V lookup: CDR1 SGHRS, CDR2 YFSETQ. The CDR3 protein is CASSPGLAGGHTDTQYF. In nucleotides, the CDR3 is TGCGCCAGCAGCCCCGGACTAGCGGGAGGACACACAGATACGCAGTATTTT.

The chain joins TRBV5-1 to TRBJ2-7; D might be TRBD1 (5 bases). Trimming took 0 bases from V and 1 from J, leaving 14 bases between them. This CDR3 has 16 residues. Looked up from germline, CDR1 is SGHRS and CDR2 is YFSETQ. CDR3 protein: CASSLDPAGYSYEQYF. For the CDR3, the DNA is TGCGCCAGCAGCTTGGATCCCGCAGGGTATTCCTACGAGCAGTACTTC.

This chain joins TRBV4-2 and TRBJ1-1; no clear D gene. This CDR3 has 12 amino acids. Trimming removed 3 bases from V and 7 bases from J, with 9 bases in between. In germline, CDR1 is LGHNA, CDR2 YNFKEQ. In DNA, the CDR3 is TGTGCCAGCAGCCATAAAGAGCGTGAAGCTTTCTTT. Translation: CASSHKEREAFF.

The CDR3 DNA is TGCAGCGTTGAAATGCAGGGGCTCTCCTACGAGCAGTACTTC. It specifies CSVEMQGLSYEQYF. This chain links TRBV29-1 with TRBJ2-7, with TRBD1 as a possible D gene (6 bases). V shed 2 bases and J shed 0 bases, with 11 bases lying between them. Germline lookup yields CDR1 SQVTM and CDR2 ANQGSEA. This CDR3 comprises 14 residues.

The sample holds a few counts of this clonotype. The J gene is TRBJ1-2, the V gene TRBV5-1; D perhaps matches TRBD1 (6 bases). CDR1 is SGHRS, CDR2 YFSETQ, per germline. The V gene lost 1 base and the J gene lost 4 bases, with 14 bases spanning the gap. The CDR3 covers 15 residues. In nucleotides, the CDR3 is TGCGCCAGCAGCTTGAATGCAGGGGCAGGCTATGGCTACACCTTC. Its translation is CASSLNAGAGYGYTF.

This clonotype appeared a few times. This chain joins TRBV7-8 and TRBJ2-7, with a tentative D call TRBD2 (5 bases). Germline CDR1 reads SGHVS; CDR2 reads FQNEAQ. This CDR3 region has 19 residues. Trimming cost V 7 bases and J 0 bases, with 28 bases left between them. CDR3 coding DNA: TGTGCCAGCACCAAGAGAAGAGGGTCTAAGGGAACACTCTCCTACGAGCAGTACTTC. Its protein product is CASTKRRGSKGTLSYEQYF. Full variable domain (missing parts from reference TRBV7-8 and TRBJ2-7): GAGVSQSPRYKVAKRGQDVALRCDPISGHVSLFWYQQALGQGPEFLTYFQNEAQLDKSGLPSDRFFAERPEGSVSTLKIQRTQQEDSAVYLCASTKRRGSKGTLSYEQYFGPGTRLTVT.

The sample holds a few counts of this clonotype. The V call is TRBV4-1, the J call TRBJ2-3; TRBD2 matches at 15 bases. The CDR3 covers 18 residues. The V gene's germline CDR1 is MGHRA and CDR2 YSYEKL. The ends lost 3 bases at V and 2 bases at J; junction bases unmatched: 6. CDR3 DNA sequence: TGCGCCAGCAGCCAGTCAGGACTAGCGGGGGGGCCCACAGATACGCAGTATTTT. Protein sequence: CASSQSGLAGGPTDTQYF.

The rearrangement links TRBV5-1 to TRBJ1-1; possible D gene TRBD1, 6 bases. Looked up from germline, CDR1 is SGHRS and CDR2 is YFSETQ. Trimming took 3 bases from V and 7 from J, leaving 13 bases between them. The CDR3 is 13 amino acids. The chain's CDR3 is CASSWGAGGEAFF. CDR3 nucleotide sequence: TGCGCCAGCAGCTGGGGGGCAGGCGGTGAAGCTTTCTTT.

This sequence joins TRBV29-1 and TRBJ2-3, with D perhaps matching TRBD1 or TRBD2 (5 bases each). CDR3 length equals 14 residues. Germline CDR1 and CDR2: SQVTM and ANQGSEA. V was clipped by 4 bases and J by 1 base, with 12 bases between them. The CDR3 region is CSVVWGLGTDTQYF. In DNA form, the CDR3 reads TGCAGCGTTGTTTGGGGGTTAGGCACAGATACGCAGTATTTT.

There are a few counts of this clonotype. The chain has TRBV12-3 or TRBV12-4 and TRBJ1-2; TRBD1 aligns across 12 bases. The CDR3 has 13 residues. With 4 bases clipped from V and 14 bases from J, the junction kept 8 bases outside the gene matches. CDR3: CASSYGDRGQKTF. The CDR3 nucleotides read TGTGCCAGCAGTTATGGGGACAGGGGGCAAAAAACCTTC.

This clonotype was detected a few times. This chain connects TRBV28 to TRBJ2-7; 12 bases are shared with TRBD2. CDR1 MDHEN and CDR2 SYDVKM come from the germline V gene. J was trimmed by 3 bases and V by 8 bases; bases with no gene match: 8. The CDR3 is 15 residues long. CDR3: CASGGLAGPFYEQYF. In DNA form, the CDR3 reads TGTGCCAGCGGAGGACTAGCGGGGCCGTTCTACGAGCAGTACTTC.

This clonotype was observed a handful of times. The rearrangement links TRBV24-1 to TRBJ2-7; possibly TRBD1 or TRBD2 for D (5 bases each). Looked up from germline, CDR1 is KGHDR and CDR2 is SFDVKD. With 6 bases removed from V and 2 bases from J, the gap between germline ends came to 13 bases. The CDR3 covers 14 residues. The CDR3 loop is CATSTTGPPYEQYF. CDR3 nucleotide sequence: TGTGCCACCAGTACCACGGGACCCCCCTACGAGCAGTACTTC.

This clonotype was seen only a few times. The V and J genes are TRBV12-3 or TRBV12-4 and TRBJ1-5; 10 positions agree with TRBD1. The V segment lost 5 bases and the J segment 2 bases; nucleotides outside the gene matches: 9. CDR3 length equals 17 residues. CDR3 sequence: CASSPRDRGARNQPQHF. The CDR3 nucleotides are TGTGCCAGCAGTCCGCGGGACAGGGGAGCGCGCAATCAGCCCCAGCATTTT.

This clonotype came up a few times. The CDR3 nucleotides read TGTGCCAGCAGCTTTGGGACAGGGGACACTGAAGCTTTCTTT. This encodes CASSFGTGDTEAFF. The genes are TRBV5-5 and TRBJ1-1; 10 bases are a match to TRBD1. Germline trimming cut 2 bases from V and 3 bases from J; bases unmatched to any gene: 1. The CDR3 consists of 14 residues. The germline gives CDR1 SGHKS, CDR2 YYEKEE (reference sequence).

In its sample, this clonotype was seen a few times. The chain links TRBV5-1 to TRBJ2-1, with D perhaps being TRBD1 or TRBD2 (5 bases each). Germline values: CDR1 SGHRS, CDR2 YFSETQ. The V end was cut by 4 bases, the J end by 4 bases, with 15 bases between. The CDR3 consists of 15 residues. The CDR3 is CASSDPGRPYNEQFF. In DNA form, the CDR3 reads TGCGCCAGCAGCGACCCGGGACGGCCATACAATGAGCAGTTCTTC.

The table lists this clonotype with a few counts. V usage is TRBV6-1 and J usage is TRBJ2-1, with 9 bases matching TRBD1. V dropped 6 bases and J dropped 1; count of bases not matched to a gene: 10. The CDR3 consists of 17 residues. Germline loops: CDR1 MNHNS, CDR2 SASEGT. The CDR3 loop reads CASRSTEGQGSYNEQFF. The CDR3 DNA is TGTGCCAGCAGGTCTACGGAGGGACAGGGATCCTACAATGAGCAGTTCTTC.

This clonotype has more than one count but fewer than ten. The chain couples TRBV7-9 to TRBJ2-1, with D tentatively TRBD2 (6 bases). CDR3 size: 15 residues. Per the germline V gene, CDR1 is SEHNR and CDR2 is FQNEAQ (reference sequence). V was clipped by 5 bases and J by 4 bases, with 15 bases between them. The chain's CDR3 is CASSQGTGIYNEQFF. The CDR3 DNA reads TGTGCCAGCAGCCAAGGGACTGGGATTTACAATGAGCAGTTCTTC. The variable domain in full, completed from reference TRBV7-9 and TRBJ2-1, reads DTGVSQNPRHKITKRGQNVTFRCDPISEHNRLYWYRQTLGQGPEFLTYFQNEAQLEKSRLLSDRFSAERPKGSFSTLEIQRTEQGDSAMYLCASSQGTGIYNEQFFGPGTRLTVL.

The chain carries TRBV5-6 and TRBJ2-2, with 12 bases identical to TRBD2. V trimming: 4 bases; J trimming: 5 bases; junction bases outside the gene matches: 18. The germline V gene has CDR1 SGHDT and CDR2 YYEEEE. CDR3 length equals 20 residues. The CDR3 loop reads CASSHRDTSWTSGKTGELFF. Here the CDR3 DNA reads TGTGCCAGCAGCCACCGGGACACCTCCTGGACTAGCGGGAAAACCGGGGAGCTGTTTTTT.

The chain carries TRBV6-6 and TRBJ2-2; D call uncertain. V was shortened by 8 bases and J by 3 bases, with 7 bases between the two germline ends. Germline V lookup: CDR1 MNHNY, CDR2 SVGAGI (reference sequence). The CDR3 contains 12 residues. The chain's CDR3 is CASHSYTGELFF. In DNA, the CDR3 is TGTGCCAGCCACAGTTACACCGGGGAGCTGTTTTTT.

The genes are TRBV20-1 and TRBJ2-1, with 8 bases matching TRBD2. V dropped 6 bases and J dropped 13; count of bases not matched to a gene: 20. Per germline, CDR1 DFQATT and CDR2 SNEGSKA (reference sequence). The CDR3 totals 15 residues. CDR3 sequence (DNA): TGCAGTGCCCACTCGGGGTTACCGGGAAGCGGGAGTCAGTTCTTC. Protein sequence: CSAHSGLPGSGSQFF.

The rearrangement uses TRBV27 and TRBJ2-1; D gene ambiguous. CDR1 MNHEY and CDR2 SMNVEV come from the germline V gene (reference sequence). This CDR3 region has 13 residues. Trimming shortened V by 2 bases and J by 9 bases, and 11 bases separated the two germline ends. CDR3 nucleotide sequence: TGTGCCAGCAGTTTAGAGTTTGGCGGTGAGCAGTTCTTC. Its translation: CASSLEFGGEQFF.